This TCR beta chain was documented in a study of T cell responses to AZD1222 COVID-19 vaccine. Study outcomes and limitations: Clonal diversity was possibly underestimated, and the donors were mostly white British, with more females. Sampling that yielded the repertoires occurred only after the peak T cell response.

Regarding this clone: Its antigen is undetermined.

The junction had 11 bases not matched to a gene; V was cut back by 3 bases and J by 7 bases. There are 15 residues in the CDR3. Germline V lookup: CDR1 SGDLS, CDR2 YYNGEE. Method: immunoSEQ multiplex PCR; TCRdb's copy keeps in-frame clones and lacks some. The repertoire holds about 70,000 clones, with 85% as singletons. The sequenced sample was peripheral blood, obtained on day 0 of AZD1222 vaccination. The chain recombines TRBV9 with TRBJ1-2; 8 nucleotides match TRBD1. This TCR derives from an adult in good health. CDR3 bases: TGTGCCAGCAGCGAGAGGTACGGACAGGGTCTTGGCTACACCTTC. The encoded protein is CASSERYGQGLGYTF.